This T cell receptor (beta chain) was profiled in a study of response to subunit inactivated influenza vaccine. Points from the study as a whole: Each seasonal influenza vaccination, the authors suggested, recruits few new T cells.

MiXCR, applied by TCRdb to the RT-PCR reads, yields one record per CDR3 protein. The sample records about 650,000 distinct CDR3 sequences, about 15% being singletons. Germline V gene sequence: CDR1 DFQATT, CDR2 SNEGSKA (reference sequence). Trimming cost V 6 bases and J 12 bases, with 12 bases left between them. The CDR3 is 10 amino acids. In regard to this clonotype: The target antigen is unknown.

The TCR was taken from a man aged 50 to 59 who received an inactivated influenza vaccine. Sequenced here: PBMCs from blood, sampled 12 days after vaccination. The rearrangement uses TRBV20-1 and TRBJ2-1, with D perhaps matching TRBD1 (6 bases). Written as DNA, the CDR3 is TGCAGTGCGGACAGCAGCGGGCAGTTCTTC. It translates to CSADSSGQFF.